Listed here is a single T cell receptor (beta chain). The data are from a study of cytomegalovirus exposure and HLA in healthy donors. Looked up from germline, CDR1 is SGHTA and CDR2 is FQGNSA. V shed 1 base and J 5 bases; nucleotides not matched to a gene: 7. CDR3 length: 15 amino acids. A multiplex PCR was run with 60 Vbeta primers and 13 Jbeta primers. The data were produced by immunoSEQ multiplex PCR, yet TCRdb's version contains in-frame clones alone and is incomplete. There are some 120,000 clones in the sample; roughly three quarters occur only once, and around 4.4% lies in the top ten. This chain links TRBV7-2 with TRBJ2-5; 7 bases line up with TRBD2. The sample was PBMCs. The sequence came from a young man in good health and CMV-seropositive. CDR3 protein: CASSLVFGRWETQYF. CDR3 nucleotides: TGTGCCAGCAGCTTAGTCTTCGGGAGGTGGGAGACCCAGTACTTC.